The 28 T cell receptor beta chains given below trace back to one sample, sequenced in a study of OX40 agonist ivuxolimab in advanced cancers. Preparation of the library involved the immunoSEQ multiplex PCR assay. TCRdb mirrors the immuneACCESS table, restricted to in-frame sequences. Some clones are absent from its copies; in checked studies, under half trace to an unresolved V gene, and the reason for the others is unknown. The sample table contains about 58,000 clones; only one count was recorded for 75% to 85% of them. The ten top clones hold 0.95% to 1.5% of the sample. The specimen comprised CD4+ or CD8+ T cells sorted from blood, sampled in a trial of the OX40 agonist ivuxolimab. Receptors originate from an adult with an advanced solid tumor such as melanoma, head and neck, liver or kidney cancer.

This chain uses TRBV30 with TRBJ1-5; 8 bases match TRBD1. Trimming removed 4 bases from V and 4 bases from J; junction bases left unmatched: 6. The CDR3 runs to 14 residues. Germline values: CDR1 GTSNPN, CDR2 SVGIG (reference sequence). Here the CDR3 DNA reads TGTGCCTGGACCAAAACAGGGGGAAATCAGCCCCAGCATTTT. Its translation is CAWTKTGGNQPQHF.

V gene TRBV5-1 combines with J gene TRBJ2-3; D remains unclear. The CDR3 spans 14 residues. The V end was cut by 4 bases, the J end by 2 bases, with 11 bases between. CDR1 and CDR2 from the germline V gene are SGHRS and YFSETQ. The CDR3 DNA sequence: TGCGCCAGCAGCCCGACACGTACCACAGATACGCAGTATTTT. Its protein product is CASSPTRTTDTQYF.

This clone was seen only a few times. This chain uses TRBV28 with TRBJ2-5, with 7 bases aligning to TRBD1. Germline lookup yields CDR1 MDHEN and CDR2 SYDVKM. This CDR3 has 14 amino acids. V gave up 4 bases and J gave up 0 bases; unmatched junction bases: 2. The CDR3 nucleotides read TGTGCCAGCAGTTCGGGACAGTACCAAGAGACCCAGTACTTC. As protein: CASSSGQYQETQYF.

The rearrangement uses TRBV12-5 and TRBJ2-7; 7 bases are a match to TRBD2. CDR1 is LGHNT and CDR2 is FRNRAP in the germline V gene. The V and J ends lost 5 bases and 7 bases, in that order; junction bases with no gene match: 11. The CDR3 spans 14 residues. The DNA for the CDR3 is TGTGCTAGTGGTCTCGGGACTACGAGGGGAGAGCAGTACTTC. Its translation: CASGLGTTRGEQYF.

The chain carries TRBV19 and TRBJ1-4; 7 nucleotides line up with TRBD1. The CDR3 extends over 15 amino acids. Germline values: CDR1 LNHDA, CDR2 SQIVND (reference sequence). The J segment lost 6 bases and the V segment lost 4 bases, leaving 8 bases of the junction unmatched. The CDR3 DNA is TGTGCCAGTAGTAAAACCGGGACAGAAGATGAAAAACTGTTTTTT. It encodes CASSKTGTEDEKLFF. Together with reference TRBV19 and TRBJ1-4, the CDR3 gives the full variable domain: DGGITQSPKYLFRKEGQNVTLSCEQNLNHDAMYWYRQDPGQGLRLIYYSQIVNDFQKGDIAEGYSVSREKKESFPLTVTSAQKNPTAFYLCASSKTGTEDEKLFFGSGTQLSVL.

The chain has TRBV5-1 and TRBJ1-1; 7 nucleotides match TRBD1. The CDR3 is 16 amino acids. Germline assignment: CDR1 SGHRS and CDR2 YFSETQ. Trimming cost V 5 bases and J 1 base; bases outside gene matches: 11. This CDR3 reads CASRERGDSGNTEAFF. The CDR3 DNA sequence: TGCGCCAGCAGGGAAAGAGGGGACAGTGGGAACACTGAAGCTTTCTTT.

This chain links TRBV19 with TRBJ2-1, with D possibly being TRBD2 (5 bases). In germline, CDR1 is LNHDA, CDR2 SQIVND (reference sequence). V was clipped by 5 bases and J by 5 bases, with 13 bases between them. The CDR3 length is 14 residues. DNA for the CDR3: TGTGCCAGTAGTGCCCGGGGTATCAACAATGAGCAGTTCTTC. This sequence encodes CASSARGINNEQFF.

V and J are TRBV5-1 and TRBJ2-6, with D possibly being TRBD2 (6 bases). The V and J ends lost 0 bases and 0 bases respectively, with 10 bases between them. The CDR3 loop spans 17 amino acids. From germline, CDR1 is SGHRS and CDR2 YFSETQ. The CDR3 reads CASSLAGGISGANVLTF. CDR3 DNA sequence: TGCGCCAGCAGCTTGGCTGGGGGGATCTCTGGGGCCAACGTCCTGACTTTC.

The chain carries TRBV5-4 and TRBJ1-4; perhaps TRBD1 as D (6 bases). Germline loops: CDR1 SGHNT, CDR2 YYREEE (reference sequence). This CDR3 is built from 13 residues. The germline V and J ends were trimmed by 4 bases and 8 bases, with 12 bases remaining between them. In DNA form, the CDR3 reads TGTGCCAGCAGCCTTGGGACATCGGAAAAACTGTTTTTT. Protein product: CASSLGTSEKLFF. The full variable domain, completed using reference TRBV5-4 and TRBJ1-4, is ETGVTQSPTHLIKTRGQQVTLRCSSQSGHNTVSWYQQALGQGPQFIFQYYREEENGRGNFPPRFSGLQFPNYSSELNVNALELDDSALYLCASSLGTSEKLFFGSGTQLSVL.

In its sample, this clone was seen a few times. V is TRBV7-2 and J is TRBJ1-2; a possible D gene is TRBD1 (5 bases). This CDR3 has 14 residues. V was clipped by 7 bases and J by 5 bases, with 17 bases between them. Per germline, CDR1 SGHTA and CDR2 FQGNSA. In DNA form, the CDR3 reads TGTGCCAGCACCCCCGGGACCAACGGGTATGGCTACACCTTC. It translates to CASTPGTNGYGYTF. Full variable domain (rest looked up from reference TRBV7-2 and TRBJ1-2): GAGVSQSPSNKVTEKGKDVELRCDPISGHTALYWYRQSLGQGLEFLIYFQGNSAPDKSGLPSDRFSAERTGGSVSTLTIQRTQQEDSAVYLCASTPGTNGYGYTFGSGTRLTVV.

The V gene is TRBV9, the J gene TRBJ2-1; 8 positions match TRBD1. Per the germline V gene, CDR1 is SGDLS and CDR2 is YYNGEE. CDR3 length: 15 residues. With 0 bases clipped from V and 1 base from J, the junction kept 0 bases outside the gene matches. The CDR3 loop is CASSVDRGSYNEQFF. DNA of the CDR3: TGTGCCAGCAGCGTAGACAGGGGGTCCTACAATGAGCAGTTCTTC.

This clone appeared once. The chain recombines TRBV30 with TRBJ2-7, with D perhaps assigned TRBD1 or TRBD2 (5 bases each). Trimming removed 3 bases from V and 3 bases from J, with 12 bases in between. There are 13 residues in the CDR3. The germline V gene has CDR1 GTSNPN and CDR2 SVGIG (reference sequence). Written as DNA, the CDR3 is TGTGCCTGGAGCCGGGACGGGGACTACGAGCAGTACTTC. Protein: CAWSRDGDYEQYF.

The chain joins TRBV7-3 to TRBJ2-1; D gene ambiguous. In germline, CDR1 is SGHTA, CDR2 FQGTGA. The CDR3 extends over 13 amino acids. Trimming removed 2 bases at V and 1 base at J, with 3 bases between. The CDR3: CASSLQSYNEQFF. DNA of the CDR3: TGTGCCAGCAGCTTACAGTCCTACAATGAGCAGTTCTTC.

This clone was found once. The V and J genes are TRBV23-1 and TRBJ1-3; perhaps TRBD1 as D (6 bases). TRBV23-1 is an open reading frame whose function is uncertain. This CDR3 contains 15 residues. V lost 1 base and J lost 3, with 10 bases in between. CDR3 loop: CASSQCTGYGNTIYF. CDR3 sequence (DNA): TGCGCCAGCAGTCAATGTACAGGGTATGGAAACACCATATATTTT.

V gene TRBV13 combines with J gene TRBJ1-1; 8 positions agree with TRBD1. Germline CDR1 PRHDT, CDR2 FYEKMQ (reference sequence). This CDR3 comprises 14 residues. J was trimmed by 6 bases and V by 5 bases; bases with no gene match: 8. The CDR3 sequence is CASSPRQGSPEAFF. In DNA form, the CDR3 reads TGTGCCAGCAGCCCGAGACAGGGGAGCCCTGAAGCTTTCTTT.

The genes are TRBV30 and TRBJ1-3, with D possibly being TRBD1 (5 bases). The ends were cut back, 4 bases at V and 0 bases at J, with 7 bases in the middle. CDR3 length: 13 residues. CDR1 is GTSNPN, CDR2 SVGIG, per germline (reference sequence). The CDR3 coding sequence is TGTGCCTGGATAGGGGACTCTGGAAACACCATATATTTT. Protein sequence: CAWIGDSGNTIYF.

The chain recombines TRBV9 with TRBJ2-2; TRBD2 matches at 8 bases. The CDR3 contains 16 residues. The ends lost 7 bases at V and 6 bases at J; junction bases unmatched: 14. CDR1 and CDR2 (germline): SGDLS, YYNGEE. The CDR3 protein is CASSDRRTSFAGELFF. Here the CDR3 DNA reads TGTGCCAGCTCCGATAGGAGGACTAGCTTCGCCGGGGAGCTGTTTTTT.

This clone was seen a handful of times. This chain connects TRBV15 to TRBJ1-2; D uncertain. Germline V gene lookup returns CDR1 LNHNV and CDR2 YYDKDF (reference sequence). V lost 0 bases and J 2 bases, leaving 16 bases between the germline ends. This CDR3 is built from 17 residues. The DNA of the CDR3 is TGTGCCACCAGCAGAGAACGGACTAAGAGGGCAAACTATGGCTACACCTTC. Translation: CATSRERTKRANYGYTF.

The V call is TRBV9, the J call TRBJ2-1, with D possibly TRBD2 on 5 matching bases. Trimming removed 0 bases at V and 9 bases at J, with 19 bases between. Germline V gene lookup returns CDR1 SGDLS and CDR2 YYNGEE. The CDR3 extends over 16 amino acids. CDR3 nucleotide sequence: TGTGCCAGCAGCGTAGGGCTCCTAGGACTGGGTCGTGAGCAGTTCTTC. Residues: CASSVGLLGLGREQFF.

By frequency in the sample, this clone is medium-sized. This chain uses TRBV4-1 with TRBJ2-3; either TRBD1 or TRBD2 may fit D (6 bases each). The CDR3 contains 17 residues. Trimming took 4 bases from V and 0 from J, leaving 17 bases between them. Germline V gene sequence: CDR1 MGHRA, CDR2 YSYEKL. CDR3 region: CASSPTGTGESTDTQYF. CDR3 nucleotide sequence: TGCGCCAGCAGCCCCACAGGGACGGGAGAGAGCACAGATACGCAGTATTTT.

The J gene is TRBJ1-2, the V gene TRBV6-1; TRBD1 matches at 11 bases. The CDR3 is made up of 14 amino acids. Germline values: CDR1 MNHNS, CDR2 SASEGT. J lost 3 bases, V lost 6 bases, and 3 bases had no gene match. In DNA form, the CDR3 reads TGTGCCAGCAGCTGGACAGGGGGCGACTATGGCTACACCTTC. It is translated as CASSWTGGDYGYTF.

This clone has only a few counts. The J gene is TRBJ1-4, the V gene TRBV4-1; D is unclear. Germline CDR1 MGHRA, CDR2 YSYEKL. This CDR3 is 17 amino acids long. The V end was cut by 0 bases, the J end by 8 bases, with 19 bases between. The CDR3 region is CASSQEYRTSEEEKLFF. The CDR3, as DNA: TGCGCCAGCAGCCAAGAGTATCGGACTTCCGAGGAAGAAAAACTGTTTTTT.

The chain carries TRBV19 and TRBJ2-3; TRBD2 is a possible D gene (5 bases). In germline, CDR1 is LNHDA, CDR2 SQIVND (reference sequence). CDR3 size: 14 residues. The V gene lost 7 bases and the J gene lost 4 bases, with 15 bases spanning the gap. CDR3 nucleotide sequence: TGTGCCAGTAAGTCAGGACTCTCCGCAGATACGCAGTATTTT. This encodes CASKSGLSADTQYF.

The chain employs TRBV5-1 and TRBJ1-4; a possible D gene is TRBD1 (5 bases). Per germline, CDR1 SGHRS and CDR2 YFSETQ. The CDR3 is 14 residues long. The V gene lost 3 bases and the J gene lost 2 bases, with 8 bases spanning the gap. Written as DNA, the CDR3 is TGCGCCAGCAGCTCAGACAGCACTAATGAAAAACTGTTTTTT. Amino acids: CASSSDSTNEKLFF.

The rearrangement joins TRBV10-3 to TRBJ2-7; D call uncertain. The length of the CDR3 is 14 residues. Per the germline V gene, CDR1 is ENHRY and CDR2 is SYGVKD. The V end was cut by 3 bases, the J end by 4 bases, with 13 bases between. The CDR3 bases are TGTGCCATCAGTGACGGAGTCTCGAGGTACGAGCAGTACTTC. The encoded protein is CAISDGVSRYEQYF.

J is TRBJ1-2 and V is TRBV6-1, with D tentatively TRBD1 (6 bases). CDR3 size: 16 residues. With 4 bases removed from V and 1 base from J, the gap between germline ends came to 16 bases. CDR1 and CDR2 (germline): MNHNS, SASEGT. The CDR3 DNA reads TGTGCCAGCAGTGCCCTGAGAGGAGGGGGTAACTATGGCTACACCTTC. This sequence encodes CASSALRGGGNYGYTF.

V usage is TRBV28 and J usage is TRBJ2-3; 7 bases line up with TRBD1. Germline V CDR1 and CDR2: MDHEN, SYDVKM. V lost 6 bases and J lost 4; bases outside the gene matches: 4. This CDR3 comprises 13 residues. CDR3 nucleotides: TGTGCCAGCAGACACAGGGGCTCAGATACGCAGTATTTT. Translated: CASRHRGSDTQYF.

The chain combines TRBV11-1 with TRBJ1-2; D may be TRBD1 (5 bases). The ends were cut back, 2 bases at V and 6 bases at J, with 10 bases in the middle. The germline gives CDR1 SGHAT, CDR2 FQDESV (reference sequence). The CDR3 has 13 amino acids. CDR3 loop: CASSLRSGDGYTF. CDR3 DNA sequence: TGTGCCAGCAGCTTACGCTCGGGGGATGGCTACACCTTC.